One sample yielded the 10 T cell receptor beta chains listed below, sequenced in a study of beta chain features in type 1 diabetes. Reverse transcription of all isolated RNA meant that expressed TCRB transcripts were sequenced. Data came from immunoSEQ multiplex PCR; TCRdb stores just in-frame clones and leaves some out. Of about 160,000 clones detected, approximately 8.4% appear once; the ten largest clones hold less than 3%. What was sequenced was central memory CD4+ T cells from blood. These receptors were collected from a woman aged 18-35 years in good health.

This clone was recorded a few times. This sequence joins TRBV5-1 and TRBJ2-1; 7 bases map to TRBD2. The germline CDR1 and CDR2 sequences are SGHRS and YFSETQ. This CDR3 contains 16 residues. J gave up 9 bases and V 0 bases, and 12 bases lay outside the gene matches. The CDR3 sequence: CASSLVAGLGIGEQFF. The DNA for the CDR3 is TGCGCCAGCAGCTTGGTCGCCGGACTAGGTATTGGTGAGCAGTTCTTC.

This clone was seen only a few times. The chain employs TRBV2 and TRBJ2-7, with D tentatively TRBD2 (6 bases). CDR3 length: 13 residues. Germline CDR1 is SNHLY and CDR2 is FYNNEI. Trimming took off 8 bases at V and 2 bases at J, with 13 bases between the two ends. This CDR3 reads CASAGTLTYEQYF. The CDR3 nucleotides are TGTGCCAGCGCGGGGACGCTAACCTACGAGCAGTACTTC.

This clone has only a few counts. Other DNA sequences of this sample code for an identical CDR3. V gene TRBV18 combines with J gene TRBJ2-7; TRBD2 aligns across 8 bases. After removal of 3 bases from V and 0 bases from J, the junction contained 1 base not matched to a gene. Germline V lookup: CDR1 KGHSH, CDR2 LQKENI. The CDR3 has 14 residues. CDR3 protein: CASSPGTSSYEQYF. In DNA, the CDR3 is TGTGCCAGCTCACCCGGGACTAGCTCCTACGAGCAGTACTTC.

The CDR3 DNA reads as TGTGCCAGCTCACCAACCGGGATCCCATCCCTGGGGAGTGAAAAACTGTTTTTT. The encoded protein is CASSPTGIPSLGSEKLFF. The chain employs TRBV18 and TRBJ1-4; no definite D call. V was shortened by 2 bases and J by 7 bases, with 23 bases between the two germline ends. This CDR3 region has 18 residues. Germline V gives CDR1 KGHSH, CDR2 LQKENI.

This clone was seen a handful of times. The rearrangement links TRBV30 to TRBJ2-7, with 9 bases fitting TRBD2. CDR3 size: 14 residues. V trimming: 0 bases; J trimming: 7 bases; junction bases outside the gene matches: 7. CDR1 GTSNPN and CDR2 SVGIG come from the germline V gene (reference sequence). The CDR3 nucleotides read TGTGCCTGGAGTGTGGGACTAGCCCCTTCTGAGCAGTACTTC. It codes for CAWSVGLAPSEQYF.

In this sample, this clone turned up a few times. This rearrangement joins TRBV5-1 to TRBJ1-2; TRBD1 matches at 10 bases. Per the germline V gene, CDR1 is SGHRS and CDR2 is YFSETQ. The V gene end was trimmed by 4 bases and the J gene end by 5 bases; junction bases not matched to a gene: 8. The CDR3 loop spans 15 amino acids. The CDR3 nucleotides read TGCGCCAGCAGCCTGGGCCCGGGACAGGGGTATGGCTACACCTTC. Amino acid sequence: CASSLGPGQGYGYTF.

V usage is TRBV21-1 and J usage is TRBJ2-7; the table's TRBD1 call for D was not verified on the DNA. TRBV21-1 represents a pseudogene. The CDR3 runs 16 residues. CDR3 sequence reads: CASSKVRRQGWYEQYF. The CDR3 nucleotides are TGTGCCAGCAGCAAAGTGAGGAGACAGGGGTGGTACGAGCAGTACTTC.

This rearrangement joins TRBV12-5 to TRBJ1-1; no clear D. Germline V gives CDR1 LGHNT, CDR2 FRNRAP. Between the trimmed V and J ends, which lost 6 bases and 0 bases, there was a span of 14 bases. The CDR3 spans 15 residues. The CDR3 DNA reads TGTGCTAGTGGCCCATCGAGCCGGTTGAACACTGAAGCTTTCTTT. This codes for CASGPSSRLNTEAFF.

The rearrangement uses TRBV2 and TRBJ2-4, with D perhaps TRBD2 (5 bases). The length of the CDR3 is 12 residues. The V gene's germline CDR1 is SNHLY and CDR2 FYNNEI. The V end lost 2 bases, the J end lost 15 bases, and 14 bases lay between the germline ends. CDR3 DNA sequence: TGTGCCAGCAGTGAATCCCAGGTCCGGGGGTACTTC. Translated, it gives CASSESQVRGYF.

V gene TRBV7-9 combines with J gene TRBJ2-7, with D unclear. The CDR3 totals 14 residues. V lost 9 bases to trimming and J lost 6 bases, with 21 bases between them. Germline loops: CDR1 SEHNR, CDR2 FQNEAQ (reference sequence). In nucleotides, the CDR3 is TGTGCCAGTGCTATTACGGGTGAAGTTCTCGAGCAGTACTTC. Protein product: CASAITGEVLEQYF. Full variable domain (missing parts from reference TRBV7-9 and TRBJ2-7): DTGVSQNPRHKITKRGQNVTFRCDPISEHNRLYWYRQTLGQGPEFLTYFQNEAQLEKSRLLSDRFSAERPKGSFSTLEIQRTEQGDSAMYLCASAITGEVLEQYFGPGTRLTVT.